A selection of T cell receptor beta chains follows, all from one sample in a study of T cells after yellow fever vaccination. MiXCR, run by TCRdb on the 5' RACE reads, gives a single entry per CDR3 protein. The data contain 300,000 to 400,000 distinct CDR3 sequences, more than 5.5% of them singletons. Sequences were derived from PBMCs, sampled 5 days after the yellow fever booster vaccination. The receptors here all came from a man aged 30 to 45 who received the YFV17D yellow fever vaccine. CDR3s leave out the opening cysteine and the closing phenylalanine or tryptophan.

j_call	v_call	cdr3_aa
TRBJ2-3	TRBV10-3	AISESIAASGRGDTQY
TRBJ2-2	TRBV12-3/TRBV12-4	ASSRQGQGPFWNTGELF
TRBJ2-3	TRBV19	ASSIVTGVADTQY
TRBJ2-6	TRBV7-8	ASSPLRDPFGANVLT
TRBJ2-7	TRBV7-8	ASSVWGDRGDTYEQY
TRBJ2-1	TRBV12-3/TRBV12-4	ASSVRDTNDEQF
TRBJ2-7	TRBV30	AYSGGLQYEQY
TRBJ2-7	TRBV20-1	GCRPSYEQY
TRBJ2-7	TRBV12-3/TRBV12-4	ASTSSGPSYEQY
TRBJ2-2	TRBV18	ASSPREPGSGGELF
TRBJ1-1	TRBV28	ASSLFRSGNTEAF
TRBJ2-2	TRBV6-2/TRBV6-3	ASSRQGLYTGELF
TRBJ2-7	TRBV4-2	ASSQELLGFEQY
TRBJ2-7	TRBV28	ASSLSGRAFEQY
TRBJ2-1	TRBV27	ASTLAGTSGSREQF
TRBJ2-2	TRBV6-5	ASSYEGILTGELF
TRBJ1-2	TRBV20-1	SASRGDRIGYT
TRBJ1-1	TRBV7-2	ASSPLSQIEAF
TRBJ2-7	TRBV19	ASSMPASGSSEQY
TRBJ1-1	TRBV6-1	ASRGRPEGDAF
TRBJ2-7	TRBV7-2	ASSLISEQY
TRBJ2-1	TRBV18	ASSPGVAGGYNEQF
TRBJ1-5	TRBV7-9	ASSLAGPPQH
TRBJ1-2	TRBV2	ASSGDGAIYGYT
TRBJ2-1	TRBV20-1	NPRSNEQF
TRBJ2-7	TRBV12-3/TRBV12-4	ASHPDGFGEQY
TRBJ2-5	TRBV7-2	ASSLQSGAVKETQY
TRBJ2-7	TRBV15	ATSSDPTGPQY
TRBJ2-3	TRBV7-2	ASSLGFYDTQY
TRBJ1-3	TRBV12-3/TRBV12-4	ASSRQFSTIY
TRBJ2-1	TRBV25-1	ASSDPGTRYNEQF
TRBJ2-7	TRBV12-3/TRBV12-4	ASTPGHHNYEQY
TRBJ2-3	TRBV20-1	SASPRLSIDTQY
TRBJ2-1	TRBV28	AARGSGMGEGEQF
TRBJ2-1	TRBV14	ASSHAGRNYNEQF
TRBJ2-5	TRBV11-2	ASSFLSDSQETQY
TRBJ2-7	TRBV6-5	ASSYRQGYEQY
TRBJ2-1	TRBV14	ASSQEPRSSGRIYNEQF
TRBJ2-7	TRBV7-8	ASSLGIARGDEQY
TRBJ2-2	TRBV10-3	AIRLTNTGELF
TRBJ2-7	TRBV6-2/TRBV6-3	ASSRDGSFYEQY
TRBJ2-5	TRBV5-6	ASSLSDPRETQY
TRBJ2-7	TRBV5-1	ASSLGDGSYEQY
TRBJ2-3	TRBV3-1	ASSLPLKTDTQY
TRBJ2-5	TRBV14	ASSQDLQRQETQY
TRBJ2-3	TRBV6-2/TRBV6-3	ASSYPHDTQY
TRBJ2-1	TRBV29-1	SVTGSDNNEQF
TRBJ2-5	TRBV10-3	AISGKKGAGETQY
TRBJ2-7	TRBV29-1	SVEIGQNYEQY
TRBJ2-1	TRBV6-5	ARKSSYNEQF
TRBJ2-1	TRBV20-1	SALSWAPPRNEQF
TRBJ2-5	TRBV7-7	ASSLSRIETQY
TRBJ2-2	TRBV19	ASNDRITGELS
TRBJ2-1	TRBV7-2	ASSLALSGSGINEQF
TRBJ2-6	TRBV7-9	ASSSPGRNSGANVLT
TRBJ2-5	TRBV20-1	SAREGAGGLETQY
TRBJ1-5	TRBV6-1	ASSERGTNQPQH
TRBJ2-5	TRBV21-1	ASSNGQTRETQY
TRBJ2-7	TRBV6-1	ASSPSVLRQQY